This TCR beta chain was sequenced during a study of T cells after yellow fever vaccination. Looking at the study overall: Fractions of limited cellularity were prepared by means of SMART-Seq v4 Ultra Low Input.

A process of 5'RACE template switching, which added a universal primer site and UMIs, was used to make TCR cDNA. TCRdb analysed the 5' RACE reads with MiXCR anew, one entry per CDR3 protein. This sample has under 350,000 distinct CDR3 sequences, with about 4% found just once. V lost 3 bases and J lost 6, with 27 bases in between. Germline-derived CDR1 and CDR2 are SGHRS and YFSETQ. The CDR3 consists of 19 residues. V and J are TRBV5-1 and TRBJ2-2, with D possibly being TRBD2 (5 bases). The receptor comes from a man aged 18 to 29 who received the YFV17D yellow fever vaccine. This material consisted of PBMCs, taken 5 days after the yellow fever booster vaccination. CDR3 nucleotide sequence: TGCGCCAGCAGCTCTTGGAGTTGGACCCGGGATCGACGACCCGGGGAGCTGTTTTTT. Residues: CASSSWSWTRDRRPGELFF.